What follows describes a single T cell receptor beta chain. This specimen belongs to a study of blood T cell repertoires in COVID-19. Here immunoSEQ multiplex PCR was the method, and the copy in TCRdb shows in-frame clones only, minus some. Among 220,000 or so clones listed, roughly 80% were seen once. The material sequenced was peripheral blood. The source of this sequence is a woman aged 55-69 years who had recovered from COVID-19.

CDR3 DNA: TGTGCCAGCAGCCCCGGGACAGGGGAACTCCATGGCTACACCTTC. It encodes CASSPGTGELHGYTF. This chain uses TRBV7-2 with TRBJ1-2, with 10 bases identical to TRBD1. The CDR3 covers 15 residues. With 5 bases clipped from V and 6 bases from J, the junction kept 9 bases outside the gene matches. Germline V lookup: CDR1 SGHTA, CDR2 FQGNSA. Looking up the rest from reference TRBV7-2 and TRBJ1-2 gives the full variable domain: GAGVSQSPSNKVTEKGKDVELRCDPISGHTALYWYRQSLGQGLEFLIYFQGNSAPDKSGLPSDRFSAERTGGSVSTLTIQRTQQEDSAVYLCASSPGTGELHGYTFGSGTRLTVV.